The 2 T cell receptor beta chains below all came from one sample that was sequenced in a study of blood T cell repertoires in COVID-19. TCRdb's copy holds only in-frame clones and misses some; the assay was immunoSEQ multiplex PCR. The sample consists of roughly 230,000 clones, approximately 88% of them appearing once. The sequenced sample consisted of peripheral blood. The receptors derive from a man in his forties or fifties with acute or convalescent COVID-19.

The chain recombines TRBV5-6 with TRBJ1-2, with a tentative D call TRBD1 (6 bases). The CDR3 is 14 residues long. Between the trimmed V and J ends, which lost 1 base and 5 bases, there was a span of 12 bases. Germline lookup yields CDR1 SGHDT and CDR2 YYEEEE. CDR3 loop: CASSLTGLGYGYTF. The CDR3 DNA is TGTGCCAGCAGCTTGACAGGGCTGGGATATGGCTACACCTTC. Combining the CDR3 with reference TRBV5-6 and TRBJ1-2 gives the whole variable domain DAGVTQSPTHLIKTRGQQVTLRCSPKSGHDTVSWYQQALGQGPQFIFQYYEEEERQRGNFPDRFSGHQFPNYSSELNVNALLLGDSALYLCASSLTGLGYGYTFGSGTRLTVV.

The rearrangement links TRBV30 to TRBJ2-5; TRBD2 is a possible D gene (5 bases). The V end lost 5 bases, the J end lost 7 bases, and 17 bases lay between the germline ends. Germline lookup yields CDR1 GTSNPN and CDR2 SVGIG (reference sequence). The CDR3 has 13 residues. CDR3 DNA: TGTGCCTGGTCAGAGGGCTGGCGAGGGACCCAGTACTTC. The encoded protein is CAWSEGWRGTQYF.